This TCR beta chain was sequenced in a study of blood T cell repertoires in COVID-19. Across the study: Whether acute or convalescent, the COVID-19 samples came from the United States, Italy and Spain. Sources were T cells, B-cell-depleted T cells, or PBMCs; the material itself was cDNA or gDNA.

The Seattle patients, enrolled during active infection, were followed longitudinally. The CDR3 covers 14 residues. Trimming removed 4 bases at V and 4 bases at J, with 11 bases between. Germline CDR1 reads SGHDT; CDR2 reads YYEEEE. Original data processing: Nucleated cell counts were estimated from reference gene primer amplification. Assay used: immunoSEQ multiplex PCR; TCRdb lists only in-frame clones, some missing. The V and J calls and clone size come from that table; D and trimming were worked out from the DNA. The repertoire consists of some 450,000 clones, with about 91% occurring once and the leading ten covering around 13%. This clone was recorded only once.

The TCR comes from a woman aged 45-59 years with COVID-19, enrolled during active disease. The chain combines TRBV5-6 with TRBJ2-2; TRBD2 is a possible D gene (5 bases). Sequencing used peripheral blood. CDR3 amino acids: CASSPVGATGELFF. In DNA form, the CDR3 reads TGTGCCAGCAGCCCGGTGGGAGCCACCGGGGAGCTGTTTTTT.